Sequencing of this T cell receptor (beta chain) was carried out in a study of T-cell reconstitution after alpha-beta-depleted transplantation in children. General study results and limits: Certain patients had high TCRbeta diversity at day 60, and it came from recipient T cells and thymic progenitors that survived. After transplant, at about two months, alpha-beta T cells were reportedly derived from several hundred expanded graft clones. T-cell counts and diversity at one year post-transplant came mainly from newly produced T cells.

Per the germline V gene, CDR1 is GTSNPN and CDR2 is SVGIG (reference sequence). The CDR3 extends over 11 amino acids. V lost 0 bases, J lost 15 bases, and 5 bases stayed unmatched. Unique molecular identifiers featured in how the TCRbeta library was prepared. TCRdb reprocessed the PCR reads with MiXCR, giving one entry per CDR3 protein. The table shows around 700,000 distinct CDR3 sequences, with around 13% occurring only once. Of note for this clonotype: Antigen: not known.

The chain links TRBV30 to TRBJ2-1; 7 positions agree with TRBD1. This material consisted of PBMCs, taken before TCRalphabeta/CD19-depleted stem cell transplant. The TCR was taken from a girl aged 2-10 years with congenital amegakaryocytic thrombocytopenia, due to receive a stem cell transplant. CDR3 sequence: CAWSVETGLFF. CDR3 DNA sequence: TGTGCCTGGAGTGTGGAGACAGGGCTGTTCTTC. The full variable domain, rest sourced from reference TRBV30 and TRBJ2-1, is SQTIHQWPATLVQPVGSPLSLECTVEGTSNPNLYWYRQAAGRGLQLLFYSVGIGQISSEVPQNLSASRPQDRQFILSSKKLLLSDSGFYLCAWSVETGLFFGPGTRLTVL.